Following are 28 T cell receptor beta chains from one sample sequenced in a study of human T cells and chemical hapten exposure. One entry per CDR3 protein results from TCRdb running MiXCR on the RACE reads. The sample yields fewer than 50,000 distinct CDR3 sequences, about 4% seen once. Regarding time point: healthy volunteer bleed at 6 weeks. Unfractionated whole blood was the source from which total RNA was extracted. The sequenced sample consisted of whole blood. These receptors were taken from a human donor in good health. Some clones in this sample may be carry-over from other donors' samples.

This clonotype appeared many times. V gene TRBV29-1 combines with J gene TRBJ1-5, with D unresolved. The length of the CDR3 is 13 residues. V lost 0 bases, J lost 1 base, and 4 bases lay in between. CDR1 SQVTM and CDR2 ANQGSEA come from the germline V gene. This CDR3 is CSVEEGSNQPQHF. The CDR3 DNA reads TGCAGCGTTGAAGAGGGCAGCAATCAGCCCCAGCATTTT.

This clonotype was seen ten or more times. This rearrangement joins TRBV12-3 or TRBV12-4 to TRBJ2-5, with 10 positions matching TRBD1. The V gene end was trimmed by 3 bases and the J gene end by 5 bases; junction bases not matched to a gene: 3. The CDR3 extends over 14 amino acids. In nucleotides, the CDR3 is TGTGCCAGCAGTTTGACAGGGGGCACCGAGACCCAGTACTTC. This translates into CASSLTGGTETQYF.

The table lists this clonotype with a few counts. The chain recombines TRBV29-1 with TRBJ2-2; tentatively, D is TRBD1 (6 bases). The germline V gene has CDR1 SQVTM and CDR2 ANQGSEA. V was shortened by 1 base and J by 6 bases, with 6 bases between the two germline ends. This CDR3 contains 12 residues. DNA of the CDR3: TGCAGCGTTGAAGGGGGGCCCGGGGAGCTGTTTTTT. Its translation: CSVEGGPGELFF.

V is TRBV12-3 or TRBV12-4 and J is TRBJ1-2; TRBD1 aligns across 11 bases. The ends lost 5 bases at V and 7 bases at J; junction bases unmatched: 9. CDR3 length equals 15 residues. CDR3 sequence: CASSPRTGGAGGYTF. CDR3 nucleotide sequence: TGTGCCAGCAGTCCAAGGACAGGGGGCGCGGGTGGCTACACCTTC.

This clonotype was counted at least ten times. The chain couples TRBV4-1 to TRBJ2-7; 9 bases fit TRBD1. CDR3 length equals 16 residues. Germline V gene data show CDR1 as MGHRA and CDR2 as YSYEKL. V trimming: 1 base; J trimming: 3 bases; junction bases outside the gene matches: 7. The CDR3 sequence is CASSQGIRDRVYEQYF. The CDR3 DNA reads TGCGCCAGCAGCCAAGGTATCCGGGACAGGGTCTACGAGCAGTACTTC.

This clonotype was recorded at least ten times. The V and J genes are TRBV5-1 and TRBJ2-7, with 10 bases matching TRBD2. Germline CDR1 is SGHRS and CDR2 is YFSETQ. This CDR3 has 17 amino acids. Germline trimming cut 2 bases from V and 7 bases from J; bases unmatched to any gene: 15. CDR3 sequence: CASSFSGRGPPPEEQYF. For the CDR3, the DNA is TGCGCCAGCAGCTTCAGCGGGAGGGGTCCCCCCCCGGAGGAGCAGTACTTC. Drawing the rest from reference TRBV5-1 and TRBJ2-7, the complete variable domain is KAGVTQTPRYLIKTRGQQVTLSCSPISGHRSVSWYQQTPGQGLQFLFEYFSETQRNKGNFPGRFSGRQFSNSRSEMNVSTLELGDSALYLCASSFSGRGPPPEEQYFGPGTRLTVT.

This clonotype came up many times. V is TRBV10-3 and J is TRBJ2-1; 10 nucleotides line up with TRBD2. V lost 7 bases, J lost 7 bases, and 10 bases stayed unmatched. The germline V gene encodes CDR1 ENHRY and CDR2 SYGVKD. The CDR3 is 15 amino acids. CDR3 nucleotides: TGTGCCATCAAACCTAGCGGGAGTGAGGATAATGAGCAGTTCTTC. It is translated as CAIKPSGSEDNEQFF.

This clonotype was seen ten or more times. This chain joins TRBV5-6 and TRBJ2-7, with a possible D match to TRBD2 (6 bases). The V and J ends lost 0 bases and 3 bases respectively, with 10 bases between them. The germline V gene has CDR1 SGHDT and CDR2 YYEEEE. The CDR3 covers 14 residues. The CDR3 DNA sequence: TGTGCCAGCAGCTTGGGCTCGGGACTCTACGAGCAGTACTTC. It encodes CASSLGSGLYEQYF.

This clonotype occurred many times. The chain couples TRBV14 to TRBJ2-1; a weak D match, TRBD2 (6 bases). V dropped 4 bases and J dropped 1 base, with 14 bases sitting between them. The CDR3 has 16 amino acids. Germline loops: CDR1 SGHDN, CDR2 FVKESK. Here the CDR3 DNA reads TGTGCCAGCAGCCTACTGGTCGGGGGTTCCTACAATGAGCAGTTCTTC. Protein: CASSLLVGGSYNEQFF.

At least ten counts were recorded for this clonotype. The rearrangement uses TRBV6-5 and TRBJ1-3, with 7 nucleotides matching TRBD1. CDR3 length equals 14 residues. From germline, CDR1 is MNHEY and CDR2 SVGAGI. The J segment lost 2 bases and the V segment lost 6 bases, leaving 4 bases of the junction unmatched. The CDR3 DNA reads as TGTGCCAGCAGCCCCGGACAGGCTGGAAACACCATATATTTT. Protein: CASSPGQAGNTIYF.

This clonotype appeared many times. V gene TRBV20-1 combines with J gene TRBJ2-3; D may be TRBD2 (6 bases). V gave up 6 bases and J gave up 4 bases, with 14 bases separating them. Germline lookup yields CDR1 DFQATT and CDR2 SNEGSKA (reference sequence). The CDR3 consists of 13 residues. The CDR3 sequence is CSARREIADTQYF. CDR3 DNA sequence: TGCAGTGCGAGACGGGAGATAGCAGATACGCAGTATTTT.

This clonotype was seen a handful of times. The V gene is TRBV18, the J gene TRBJ1-1; D is possibly TRBD1 (5 bases). There are 15 residues in the CDR3. V dropped 5 bases and J dropped 4 bases, with 17 bases sitting between them. The V gene's germline CDR1 is KGHSH and CDR2 LQKENI. This CDR3 reads CASSYNGGELTEAFF. The CDR3 DNA follows: TGTGCCAGCTCATACAACGGGGGGGAGCTCACTGAAGCTTTCTTT. Full variable domain (outside the CDR3, taken from reference TRBV18 and TRBJ1-1): NAGVMQNPRHLVRRRGQEARLRCSPMKGHSHVYWYRQLPEEGLKFMVYLQKENIIDESGMPKERFSAEFPKEGPSILRIQQVVRGDSAAYFCASSYNGGELTEAFFGQGTRLTVV.

This clonotype was detected a few times. The chain is built from TRBV28 and TRBJ2-7; 9 nucleotides agree with TRBD1. Germline trimming cut 2 bases from V and 12 bases from J; bases unmatched to any gene: 5. The CDR3 runs 12 residues. CDR1 MDHEN and CDR2 SYDVKM come from the germline V gene. The CDR3 reads CASSLANRGPYF. CDR3 sequence (DNA): TGTGCCAGCAGTTTAGCCAACAGGGGGCCGTACTTC.

This clonotype was seen at least ten times. The chain carries TRBV6-6 and TRBJ2-7; 7 bases are shared with TRBD1. The trim removed 2 bases at V and 2 bases at J, leaving 6 bases unmatched. The CDR3 spans 15 residues. Germline CDR1 and CDR2: MNHNY and SVGAGI (reference sequence). CDR3 sequence (DNA): TGTGCCAGCAGTTACATAAACAGGGGACCCTACGAGCAGTACTTC. Its translation: CASSYINRGPYEQYF.

This clonotype was picked up a small number of times. The chain couples TRBV24-1 to TRBJ2-1, with 8 bases lining up with TRBD2. This CDR3 comprises 16 residues. Unmatched junction bases numbered 10, after V lost 4 bases and J lost 6 bases. In germline, CDR1 is KGHDR, CDR2 SFDVKD. The CDR3: CATSESSGSLGNEQFF. CDR3 DNA: TGTGCCACCAGTGAATCAAGCGGGAGTTTGGGCAATGAGCAGTTCTTC.

This clonotype occurred many times. V usage is TRBV12-3 or TRBV12-4 and J usage is TRBJ2-7; 7 bases are shared with TRBD2. The J segment lost 4 bases and the V segment lost 7 bases, leaving 10 bases of the junction unmatched. This CDR3 has 14 residues. The chain's CDR3 is CASNPAGEVYEQYF. CDR3 DNA: TGTGCCAGCAATCCGGCGGGAGAAGTATACGAGCAGTACTTC.

This clonotype has ten or more counts. The rearrangement links TRBV28 to TRBJ1-1, with TRBD1 identical over 8 bases. There are 14 residues in the CDR3. Germline-derived CDR1 and CDR2 are MDHEN and SYDVKM. The V segment lost 6 bases and the J segment 4 bases; nucleotides outside the gene matches: 7. In DNA form, the CDR3 reads TGTGCCAGCAGGACAGGGGCCTTTGGCACTGAAGCTTTCTTT. Translated: CASRTGAFGTEAFF.

The chain is built from TRBV28 and TRBJ2-7; TRBD2 aligns across 7 bases. The trim removed 5 bases at V and 3 bases at J, leaving 4 bases unmatched. Germline lookup yields CDR1 MDHEN and CDR2 SYDVKM. The CDR3 is 13 amino acids. CDR3 sequence (DNA): TGTGCCAGCAGTACGGGGGGATTCTACGAGCAGTACTTC. Its translation: CASSTGGFYEQYF.

In this sample, this clonotype turned up a few times. The J gene is TRBJ1-6, the V gene TRBV6-5; TRBD1 matches at 10 bases. Trimming removed 6 bases from V and 7 bases from J; junction bases left unmatched: 9. The CDR3 extends over 16 amino acids. The germline CDR1 and CDR2 sequences are MNHEY and SVGAGI. The CDR3 DNA reads as TGTGCCAGCAGCTACGCCTCGGGACAGGGGAATTCACCCCTCCACTTT. Residues: CASSYASGQGNSPLHF.

This clonotype was observed a few times. The chain employs TRBV28 and TRBJ1-2; D remains ambiguous. Germline V lookup: CDR1 MDHEN, CDR2 SYDVKM. The length of the CDR3 is 12 residues. Trimming cost V 2 bases and J 5 bases, with 6 bases left between them. In DNA, the CDR3 is TGTGCCAGCAGTTTACCCGGATATGGCTACACCTTC. This encodes CASSLPGYGYTF.

This clonotype has at least ten counts. The rearrangement links TRBV2 to TRBJ1-2; TRBD1 aligns across 7 bases. This CDR3 is built from 12 residues. Trimming took 6 bases from V and 7 from J; bases not matched to a gene: 5. Per the germline V gene, CDR1 is SNHLY and CDR2 is FYNNEI. The CDR3 is CASRVQGSGYTF. The CDR3 nucleotides are TGTGCCAGCAGGGTACAGGGGAGTGGCTACACCTTC.

Only a few counts were recorded for this clonotype. The gene calls are TRBV14 and TRBJ2-3, with a tentative D call TRBD2 (5 bases). In germline, CDR1 is SGHDN, CDR2 FVKESK. Trimming removed 2 bases from V and 6 bases from J, with 9 bases in between. The CDR3 has 13 residues. The CDR3 is CASSQWTGDTQYF. As DNA, the CDR3 is TGTGCCAGCAGCCAATGGACTGGGGATACGCAGTATTTT.

This clonotype was detected ten times or more. The gene calls are TRBV7-8 and TRBJ2-3; maybe TRBD2 (6 bases). The germline CDR1 and CDR2 sequences are SGHVS and FQNEAQ. V gave up 7 bases and J gave up 1 base, with 15 bases separating them. The CDR3 sequence is 15 residues long. The CDR3 region is CASTPGESRTDTQYF. The CDR3, as DNA: TGTGCCAGCACGCCGGGGGAGAGCCGCACAGATACGCAGTATTTT.

The sample holds many counts of this clonotype. The chain links TRBV12-3 or TRBV12-4 to TRBJ1-5; 8 nucleotides agree with TRBD1. CDR3 length: 15 amino acids. Trimming removed 2 bases from V and 7 bases from J; junction bases left unmatched: 7. CDR3 bases: TGTGCCAGCAGTTTAAGGACAGGGCGAGGGCAGCCCCAGCATTTT. Translation: CASSLRTGRGQPQHF.

In its sample, this clonotype was seen many times. The chain carries TRBV12-3 or TRBV12-4 and TRBJ2-1; D is undetermined. This CDR3 contains 11 residues. The ends were cut back, 4 bases at V and 10 bases at J, with 8 bases in the middle. The DNA of the CDR3 is TGTGCCAGCAGTTCGTTAGCCGAGCAGTTCTTC. Amino acid sequence: CASSSLAEQFF.

The chain couples TRBV9 to TRBJ2-5; 10 bases fit TRBD2. The J segment lost 5 bases and the V segment lost 4 bases, leaving 5 bases of the junction unmatched. Germline values: CDR1 SGDLS, CDR2 YYNGEE. This CDR3 is built from 14 residues. CDR3 DNA: TGTGCCAGCAGCACTCTAGCGGGAGTCGAGACCCAGTACTTC. This translates into CASSTLAGVETQYF.

The rearrangement links TRBV10-2 to TRBJ2-7; D is ambiguous. The germline CDR1 and CDR2 sequences are WSHSY and SAAADI. This CDR3 region has 14 residues. Deletions cut 6 bases from V and 1 base from J, with 13 bases between. The CDR3 DNA reads as TGCGCCAGCAGGGGAACTACCGATTCCTACGAGCAGTACTTC. It translates to CASRGTTDSYEQYF.

This clonotype was detected ten times or more. The chain recombines TRBV11-1 with TRBJ2-7, with 9 bases that match TRBD1. Germline V lookup: CDR1 SGHAT, CDR2 FQDESV (reference sequence). This CDR3 has 15 amino acids. The V segment lost 1 base and the J segment 2 bases; nucleotides outside the gene matches: 3. DNA of the CDR3: TGTGCCAGCAGCTTAGTTGGGACAGGGACCTACGAGCAGTACTTC. It is translated as CASSLVGTGTYEQYF. Combining the CDR3 with reference TRBV11-1 and TRBJ2-7 gives the whole variable domain EAEVAQSPRYKITEKSQAVAFWCDPISGHATLYWYRQILGQGPELLVQFQDESVVDDSQLPKDRFSAERLKGVDSTLKIQPAELGDSAMYLCASSLVGTGTYEQYFGPGTRLTVT.